The present TCR beta chain was sequenced within a study of neoadjuvant nivolumab and ipilimumab in lung cancer (dated by TCRdb to 2019 to 2021). About the investigation overall: Nivolumab was administered intravenously at 3 mg/kg on days 1, 15 and 29, and in the combination arm ipilimumab 1 mg/kg was added on day 1 only. The primary endpoint of the trial was the rate of major pathologic response (MPR) in the intention-to-treat population of each study arm. Matched pretherapy and resected tumor pairs were analyzed for seven patients: four treated with nivolumab and three with nivolumab plus ipilimumab. Of the 44 patients with operable NSCLC treated in the trial, approximately 23 were randomized to nivolumab monotherapy and some 21 to nivolumab plus ipilimumab. The study compared TCR repertoires in pretherapy (baseline) peripheral blood with TCR repertoires in tumors resected at surgery following neoadjuvant immune checkpoint blockade.

Library preparation employed the immunoSEQ multiplex PCR assay. As for how the authors treated the data: Repertoires were summarized by richness and clonality, and significantly expanded and contracted clones were identified between pre- and post-therapy samples. In its TCRdb copy, this immuneACCESS table keeps in-frame sequences only and misses some clones. Where compared with another copy, unresolved V genes explain less than half of these, and the others have no known cause. That table is the source of V, J and clone size, and D and trimming were worked out from the DNA. A total of approximately 23,000 clones appear in this sample, 82% of them only once. The ten largest clones capture under 30% of the sample. Taken with the paper, the label for time point translates to: pretherapy, before neoadjuvant immune checkpoint inhibitors. Samples were obtained from the phase 2 randomized NEOSTAR trial, in which neoadjuvant nivolumab or nivolumab plus ipilimumab followed by surgery was tested in operable NSCLC.

From the cysteine through the phenylalanine, the CDR3 covers 11 amino acids. The CDR3 DNA has 33 bases and is translated from base 1. Trimming removed 4 bases from V and 9 bases from J, leaving 7 bases between the germline ends. CDR1 SGHAT and CDR2 FQNNGV are derived from the germline V gene. The research as a whole found: No significant correlation was found between TCR clonality and pathologic tumor regression, and only one major-pathologic-response sample was available for the clonality analysis. A positive correlation was observed between pretherapy blood TCR richness and richness in tumors resected after neoadjuvant therapy (Spearman R of about 0.8). Resected tumors had greater TCR richness and clonality than tumor-adjacent uninvolved lung, and increases were observed in more dual-therapy-treated tumors. From pretherapy to surgery, tumor T-cell richness and clonality increased in three of three dual-therapy tumors but in only two of four nivolumab-treated tumors. A small number of samples was subjected to TCR sequencing.

This clone occurred once. Its antigen is currently not known. Per-nucleotide qualities are absent, and no much larger clonotype sits a single base away. The clonotype was recovered from an adult with non-small cell lung cancer. The chain was built from TRBV11-2 and TRBJ2-1; perhaps TRBD2 is the D gene, with 6 bases matching. The specimen was peripheral blood, collected before neoadjuvant nivolumab, alone or with ipilimumab. The CDR3 sequence is CASSYGGEQFF. The sequenced DNA: TGTGCCAGCAGCTACGGGGGTGAGCAGTTCTTC.